The 26 T cell receptor beta chains presented below share a single source sample, sequenced in a study of cytomegalovirus exposure and HLA in healthy donors. The primer mix had 60 Vbeta and 13 Jbeta primers. Sequencing was performed with immunoSEQ multiplex PCR; in TCRdb, only in-frame clones are kept and a portion is missing. Among approximately 280,000 clones listed, roughly 88% were seen once. Sample: PBMCs. These receptors all stem from a man aged 40-49 years in good health and CMV-seropositive.

The rearrangement uses TRBV29-1 and TRBJ2-3, with 7 bases identical to TRBD2. The CDR3 totals 14 residues. Germline CDR1 SQVTM, CDR2 ANQGSEA. V dropped 0 bases and J dropped 7; count of bases not matched to a gene: 7. The CDR3 here is CSVEDRDYMNTQYF. DNA of the CDR3: TGCAGCGTTGAAGATCGGGACTACATGAATACGCAGTATTTT.

This chain uses TRBV5-1 with TRBJ1-2; TRBD1 aligns across 10 bases. V was clipped by 5 bases and J by 3 bases; unmatched bases: 10. CDR1 SGHRS and CDR2 YFSETQ come from the germline V gene. The CDR3 runs to 16 residues. DNA for the CDR3: TGCGCCAGCAGGCCAAAAGCCGGGACAGGGGACTATGGCTACACCTTC. Translated, it gives CASRPKAGTGDYGYTF.

The J gene is TRBJ2-1, the V gene TRBV4-1; TRBD1 aligns across 10 bases. The CDR3 has 15 amino acids. V lost 4 bases, J lost 3 bases, and 3 bases stayed unmatched. Germline V gene data show CDR1 as MGHRA and CDR2 as YSYEKL. The chain's CDR3 is CASSRGTGDYNEQFF. The DNA of the CDR3 is TGCGCCAGCAGCCGGGGGACAGGGGACTACAATGAGCAGTTCTTC.

This clone was observed once. This chain uses TRBV30 with TRBJ2-5; 10 nucleotides agree with TRBD1. CDR1 GTSNPN and CDR2 SVGIG come from the germline V gene (reference sequence). This CDR3 has 16 residues. V dropped 4 bases and J dropped 5; count of bases not matched to a gene: 13. The CDR3 is CAWTGDRGEYYETQYF. CDR3 sequence (DNA): TGTGCCTGGACCGGGGACAGGGGAGAGTACTACGAGACCCAGTACTTC.

The chain recombines TRBV7-6 with TRBJ2-5; 7 nucleotides match TRBD2. The germline V gene has CDR1 SGHVS and CDR2 FNYEAQ. J lost 2 bases, V lost 5 bases, and 8 bases had no gene match. The CDR3 is 15 residues long. The CDR3 here is CASSHLASGQETQYF. In DNA, the CDR3 is TGTGCCAGCAGCCATCTTGCTAGCGGACAAGAGACCCAGTACTTC.

The chain uses TRBV6-5 and TRBJ1-1; no firm D call. This CDR3 comprises 14 residues. The germline V and J ends were trimmed by 0 bases and 0 bases, with 5 bases remaining between them. Germline CDR1 is MNHEY and CDR2 is SVGAGI. CDR3 nucleotide sequence: TGTGCCAGCAGTTACTCGGGCCTGAACACTGAAGCTTTCTTT. This gives the protein CASSYSGLNTEAFF.

This rearrangement joins TRBV28 to TRBJ2-7, with TRBD1 matching over 9 bases. Trimming cost V 8 bases and J 5 bases; bases outside gene matches: 25. The CDR3 loop spans 19 amino acids. The germline CDR1 and CDR2 sequences are MDHEN and SYDVKM. CDR3 sequence (DNA): TGTGCCAGCCGACATCCGGGACAGGGCGTTCTAGCGAACACTGACGAGCAGTACTTC. Protein: CASRHPGQGVLANTDEQYF.

The gene calls are TRBV7-6 and TRBJ1-1; 7 bases are a match to TRBD1. Germline-derived CDR1 and CDR2 are SGHVS and FNYEAQ. The CDR3 has 15 amino acids. The V segment lost 4 bases and the J segment 2 bases; nucleotides outside the gene matches: 7. CDR3 sequence: CASSYMTGSNTEAFF. The CDR3 bases are TGTGCCAGCAGCTATATGACAGGGAGTAACACTGAAGCTTTCTTT.

The rearrangement uses TRBV15 and TRBJ1-2; no reliable D call. CDR1 is LNHNV, CDR2 YYDKDF, per germline (reference sequence). The CDR3 length is 12 residues. Trimming took 5 bases from V and 4 from J, leaving 8 bases between them. CDR3 region: CATSGSGYGYTF. The CDR3 nucleotides read TGTGCCACCAGCGGGTCGGGCTATGGCTACACCTTC. The full variable domain, its missing parts supplied by reference TRBV15 and TRBJ1-2, is DAMVIQNPRYQVTQFGKPVTLSCSQTLNHNVMYWYQQKSSQAPKLLFHYYDKDFNNEADTPDNFQSRRPNTSFCFLDIRSPGLGDTAMYLCATSGSGYGYTFGSGTRLTVV.

The chain uses TRBV9 and TRBJ2-2, with 9 positions matching TRBD1. V lost 0 bases and J lost 0; bases outside the gene matches: 3. This CDR3 contains 17 residues. Germline CDR1 is SGDLS and CDR2 is YYNGEE. CDR3 in amino acids: CASSVGRDRANTGELFF. The CDR3 nucleotides are TGTGCCAGCAGCGTAGGCCGGGACAGGGCGAACACCGGGGAGCTGTTTTTT. The full variable domain, rest sourced from reference TRBV9 and TRBJ2-2, is DSGVTQTPKHLITATGQRVTLRCSPRSGDLSVYWYQQSLDQGLQFLIQYYNGEERAKGNILERFSAQQFPDLHSELNLSSLELGDSALYFCASSVGRDRANTGELFFGEGSRLTVL.

The chain couples TRBV6-1 to TRBJ1-2, with a possible D match to TRBD1 (5 bases). V gave up 10 bases and J gave up 4 bases, with 19 bases separating them. This CDR3 comprises 14 residues. Germline V CDR1 and CDR2: MNHNS, SASEGT. DNA for the CDR3: TGTGCCACCGTCCTGGGGGGGACTGTCTATGGCTACACCTTC. It specifies CATVLGGTVYGYTF.

The chain has TRBV5-1 and TRBJ2-7; 10 bases map to TRBD2. Germline values: CDR1 SGHRS, CDR2 YFSETQ. The V and J ends lost 2 bases and 0 bases, in that order; junction bases with no gene match: 17. This CDR3 spans 20 amino acids. CDR3 residues: CASSLPSGLATNKGSYEQYF. CDR3 bases: TGCGCCAGCAGCTTACCCTCGGGACTAGCGACTAATAAAGGCTCCTACGAGCAGTACTTC.

The V gene is TRBV27, the J gene TRBJ2-7; 8 bases agree with TRBD2. CDR1 MNHEY and CDR2 SMNVEV come from the germline V gene (reference sequence). The V and J ends lost 6 bases and 4 bases, in that order; junction bases with no gene match: 8. The CDR3 loop spans 14 amino acids. In DNA, the CDR3 is TGTGCCAGCAGCGGACGGGCGGGGGGATACGAGCAGTACTTC. It encodes CASSGRAGGYEQYF.

The chain has TRBV5-6 and TRBJ2-7; D ambiguous. V gave up 1 base and J gave up 2 bases, with 4 bases separating them. Germline CDR1 reads SGHDT; CDR2 reads YYEEEE. This CDR3 is built from 12 residues. The CDR3 DNA sequence: TGTGCCAGCAGCTTGTGGCCCTACGAGCAGTACTTC. Its translation is CASSLWPYEQYF.

The rearrangement joins TRBV28 to TRBJ1-2; D gene ambiguous. The CDR3 runs 13 residues. Germline values: CDR1 MDHEN, CDR2 SYDVKM. Trimming took 3 bases from V and 4 from J, leaving 9 bases between them. In DNA form, the CDR3 reads TGTGCCAGCAGTTTGAGGGCCCTCTATGGCTACACCTTC. Residues: CASSLRALYGYTF.

In its sample, this clone was seen once. The chain has TRBV7-2 and TRBJ1-5; perhaps TRBD1 as D (5 bases). The V gene's germline CDR1 is SGHTA and CDR2 FQGNSA. The V gene lost 2 bases and the J gene lost 3 bases, with 11 bases spanning the gap. This CDR3 contains 15 residues. The CDR3 sequence: CASSLWGGANQPQHF. CDR3 bases: TGTGCCAGCAGCTTATGGGGGGGAGCCAATCAGCCCCAGCATTTT.

The V gene is TRBV4-2, the J gene TRBJ2-1; a possible D gene is TRBD2 (6 bases). CDR1 LGHNA and CDR2 YNFKEQ come from the germline V gene. The length of the CDR3 is 15 residues. The V gene lost 4 bases and the J gene lost 4 bases, with 14 bases spanning the gap. In DNA, the CDR3 is TGTGCCAGCAGCCCCCGGCGGGACCCGTACAATGAGCAGTTCTTC. Its protein product is CASSPRRDPYNEQFF.

The rearrangement uses TRBV5-1 and TRBJ2-7, with TRBD2 matching 10 bases. This CDR3 is 15 amino acids long. In germline, CDR1 is SGHRS, CDR2 YFSETQ. V was clipped by 4 bases and J by 0 bases; unmatched bases: 4. The CDR3 sequence: CASSLGLASSYEQYF. CDR3 DNA sequence: TGCGCCAGCAGCCTGGGACTAGCGTCCTCCTACGAGCAGTACTTC.

This chain links TRBV2 with TRBJ2-1; 13 bases fit TRBD2. The V gene end was trimmed by 11 bases and the J gene end by 8 bases; junction bases not matched to a gene: 6. The CDR3 is 13 residues long. CDR1 and CDR2 (germline): SNHLY, FYNNEI. CDR3 protein: CAGGLAGDYEQFF. DNA for the CDR3: TGTGCCGGAGGACTAGCGGGAGACTATGAGCAGTTCTTC.

This clone has a handful of counts. The chain uses TRBV28 and TRBJ2-5, with TRBD1 identical over 7 bases. CDR1 is MDHEN and CDR2 is SYDVKM in the germline V gene. The V segment lost 6 bases and the J segment 7 bases; nucleotides outside the gene matches: 8. This CDR3 region has 13 residues. The CDR3 DNA reads as TGTGCCAGCAGCACAGGGGCTTGGAGGACCCAGTACTTC. Translated: CASSTGAWRTQYF.

The CDR3 DNA follows: TGCGCCAGCAGTCCAGGGGCTGGGGCCAACGTCCTGACTTTC. Protein: CASSPGAGANVLTF. J is TRBJ2-6 and V is TRBV10-1; tentatively, D is TRBD1 (6 bases). V shed 5 bases and J shed 2 bases, with 7 bases lying between them. The CDR3 extends over 14 amino acids. Germline values: CDR1 WNHNN, CDR2 SYGVQD (reference sequence).

This chain uses TRBV28 with TRBJ1-5, with a weak D call TRBD1 (5 bases). CDR1 and CDR2 (germline): MDHEN, SYDVKM. The CDR3 totals 17 residues. V gave up 7 bases and J gave up 1 base, with 20 bases separating them. CDR3 residues: CASMKTQGFRSNQPQHF. The CDR3 nucleotides read TGTGCCAGCATGAAAACCCAGGGATTCAGGAGCAATCAGCCCCAGCATTTT.

The chain is built from TRBV2 and TRBJ1-2; 7 positions match TRBD1. The CDR3 is made up of 15 amino acids. Germline CDR1 and CDR2: SNHLY and FYNNEI. V trimming: 0 bases; J trimming: 1 base; junction bases outside the gene matches: 2. The CDR3 loop is CASSEATGSNYGYTF. Written as DNA, the CDR3 is TGTGCCAGCAGTGAAGCGACAGGGAGTAACTATGGCTACACCTTC.

V and J are TRBV18 and TRBJ1-4; D possibly corresponds to TRBD1 (6 bases). Germline V CDR1 and CDR2: KGHSH, LQKENI. The CDR3 has 16 amino acids. Trimming shortened V by 4 bases and J by 13 bases, and 25 bases separated the two germline ends. The CDR3 region is CASSRSTGHQPGGLFF. The CDR3 bases are TGTGCCAGCTCACGAAGCACGGGACATCAGCCCGGAGGACTGTTTTTT.

In this sample, this clone turned up once. This chain links TRBV7-6 with TRBJ1-5, with D possibly matching TRBD1 (6 bases). V lost 5 bases to trimming and J lost 3 bases, with 14 bases between them. Germline V gives CDR1 SGHVS, CDR2 FNYEAQ. There are 15 residues in the CDR3. The CDR3 DNA sequence: TGTGCCAGCAGCACCATACAGGGTCCCAATCAGCCCCAGCATTTT. This sequence encodes CASSTIQGPNQPQHF.

The chain employs TRBV6-1 and TRBJ2-7; tentatively, D is TRBD2 (5 bases). The length of the CDR3 is 12 residues. Germline V lookup: CDR1 MNHNS, CDR2 SASEGT. Trimming removed 8 bases from V and 0 bases from J, with 8 bases in between. The CDR3 nucleotides read TGTGCCAGCCGAGGGTCCTCCTACGAGCAGTACTTC. This translates into CASRGSSYEQYF.